This T cell receptor beta chain is from a study of blood T cells in healthy people across ages. The germline V gene encodes CDR1 SNHLY and CDR2 FYNNEI. The CDR3 length is 16 residues. Trimming cost V 5 bases and J 9 bases; bases outside gene matches: 12. The study's findings and limits: Older individuals had lower TCR beta diversity per million T cells (the decline was roughly linear). More naive CD4+ cells and higher diversity marked long-lived donors relative to aged donors.

Approximately 9 milliliters of peripheral blood were drawn from each donor into EDTA-treated tubes. Per sample, at least 5.5 micrograms of total RNA were extracted. Details on this clonotype: Its antigen remains unknown.

The authors ran a second PCR of roughly 6 to 11 cycles using a sample-barcoded 5' primer and a J-beta primer mix. From the 5' RACE reads, TCRdb called clonotypes with MiXCR, one entry per CDR3 protein. Here the sample spans roughly 800,000 distinct CDR3 sequences, 53% being singletons. This TCR was sampled from a man older than 75 in good health. J is TRBJ2-1 and V is TRBV2; 11 nucleotides line up with TRBD2. Sample: blood. CDR3 amino acids: CASSHLLAGGRGEQFF. DNA of the CDR3: TGTGCCAGCAGTCACCTCCTAGCGGGAGGCCGCGGTGAGCAGTTCTTC.